Here is one T cell receptor (beta chain) with its context. The CDR3 is 13 amino acids. Germline V gene sequence: CDR1 SQVTM, CDR2 ANQGSEA. V lost 6 bases to trimming and J lost 8 bases; unmatched junction nucleotides: 8. The PCR had 60 Vbeta and 13 Jbeta primers. Sequenced by immunoSEQ multiplex PCR; TCRdb stores in-frame clones only, minus some. The data contain some 150,000 clones, 82% of them singletons. This sample stems from a study of cytomegalovirus exposure and HLA in healthy donors. The origin of this receptor is a man aged 50-60 years in good health and CMV-seropositive. V and J are TRBV29-1 and TRBJ1-4; TRBD1 aligns across 8 bases. The sample taken for sequencing was PBMCs. Here the CDR3 reads CSVGPGGLEKLFF. The CDR3 nucleotides read TGCAGCGTGGGCCCAGGGGGCTTGGAAAAACTGTTTTTT.